These T cell receptor beta chains were read from a single sample in a study of cytomegalovirus exposure and HLA in healthy donors. TCRdb's table, derived via immunoSEQ multiplex PCR, lists solely in-frame clones and lacks some. The repertoire holds fewer than 95,000 clones, 85% seen once, with 6.5% to 8.5% in the top ten. The sample consisted of PBMCs. These receptors came from a man between 40 and 49 years old in good health and CMV-seropositive. Each CDR3 is given with its conserved first and last residue. Clone size is shown for a subset of rows, as once, few, many or a class of expanded clone.

V: TRBV7-9; J: TRBJ2-1; size: .; CDR3: CASSLPSGRSNEQFF
V: TRBV6-5; J: TRBJ2-7; size: .; CDR3: CASSAWTDAREQCF
V: TRBV6-1; J: TRBJ1-1; size: .; CDR3: CATRIRGGPNTEAFF
V: TRBV5-1; J: .; size: .; CDR3: CASSHRTGIHEQYF
V: TRBV5-1; J: TRBJ1-2; size: .; CDR3: CASSLDSVGAYGYTF
V: TRBV5-5; J: TRBJ1-1; size: once; CDR3: CASSLVSSTEAFF
V: TRBV11-2; J: TRBJ2-7; size: .; CDR3: CASSGTVGAGYEQYF
V: TRBV19; J: TRBJ2-7; size: .; CDR3: CASSRGGSSYEQYF
V: TRBV4-1; J: TRBJ1-1; size: .; CDR3: CASSQDGGNREAFF
V: TRBV7-2; J: TRBJ2-7; size: once; CDR3: CASRTTGSHYEQYF
V: TRBV28; J: TRBJ2-1; size: .; CDR3: CASSFGTDHEQFF
V: TRBV10-2; J: TRBJ2-1; size: few; CDR3: CASSLASGRTEQFF
V: TRBV19; J: TRBJ2-3; size: .; CDR3: CASSSLAGKRGDTQYF
V: TRBV19; J: TRBJ2-2; size: .; CDR3: CASSMHRRGNTGELFF
V: TRBV29-1; J: TRBJ2-2; size: .; CDR3: CSVRIDRLAGGTGELFF
V: TRBV15; J: TRBJ2-3; size: .; CDR3: CATTTTRTDTQYF
V: TRBV14; J: TRBJ2-3; size: .; CDR3: CASSQAGTPTLTDTQYF
V: TRBV7-9; J: TRBJ1-5; size: .; CDR3: CASSLVGVEGAQHF
V: TRBV11-2; J: TRBJ2-7; size: .; CDR3: CASSLRDWGYEQYF
V: TRBV27; J: TRBJ2-1; size: .; CDR3: CASSLLAGSSYNEQFF
V: TRBV5-1; J: TRBJ2-2; size: few; CDR3: CASRSPGRQAGELFF
V: TRBV2; J: TRBJ2-1; size: .; CDR3: CASRGLYNEQFF
V: TRBV6-5; J: TRBJ2-5; size: once; CDR3: CASSRSGTNQETQYF
V: TRBV2; J: TRBJ1-5; size: .; CDR3: CASSDHRGANQPQHF
V: TRBV7-2; J: TRBJ2-5; size: .; CDR3: CASSLGPRETQYF
V: TRBV7-9; J: TRBJ2-7; size: .; CDR3: CASTQRTGAPYEQYF
V: TRBV9; J: TRBJ2-1; size: .; CDR3: CASSVVGGGEPGFF
V: TRBV7-3; J: TRBJ1-1; size: .; CDR3: CASSLKGGDRDEAFF
V: TRBV5-5; J: TRBJ1-4; size: .; CDR3: CASSLVDVLGANEKLFF
V: TRBV6-6; J: TRBJ2-1; size: once; CDR3: CASSYLRRRGYNEQFF
V: TRBV11-2; J: TRBJ2-1; size: .; CDR3: CASSLVPAGVDEQFF
V: TRBV7-3; J: TRBJ2-5; size: .; CDR3: CASSLTGRARETQYF
V: TRBV5-6; J: TRBJ2-7; size: .; CDR3: CASSLEGAGEQYF
V: TRBV19; J: TRBJ2-1; size: .; CDR3: CASTEGGTVARNEQFF
V: TRBV19; J: TRBJ1-2; size: .; CDR3: CASSQIGYTF
V: TRBV12-5; J: TRBJ1-5; size: .; CDR3: CASGLGTGGNQPQHF
V: TRBV18; J: TRBJ2-5; size: .; CDR3: CASSLGQARETQYF
V: TRBV7-9; J: TRBJ1-2; size: .; CDR3: CASSPGQGHGYTF
V: TRBV28; J: TRBJ2-1; size: .; CDR3: CATTWGSGRTREQFF
V: TRBV7-8; J: TRBJ2-3; size: .; CDR3: CASSSQGDRPEHF